This TCR beta chain is from a study of T cells in Graves' hyperthyroidism and ophthalmopathy. Study-level background: Peripheral blood was collected at initial diagnosis, before any treatment.

Diagnosis rested on symptoms, serum thyroxine and TRAb, thyroid ultrasound, and orbital computed tomography. Cells are PBMCs isolated from about 10 ml of fresh blood. Study-level results: Blood samples included most of the expanded thyroid clonotypes exceeding 0.001.

Amplification of TCR beta CDR3 regions used RNA as the template. The HTBI primer set drove a first-round RT-PCR of the TCR CDR3. TCRdb recomputed calls from the multiplex PCR reads with MiXCR, one row per CDR3 protein. Here the sample spans some 250,000 distinct CDR3 sequences, 13% to 15% being singletons. This clonotype came up many times. Its antigen is currently unknown. V was cut by 2 bases and J by 5 bases, with 10 bases left in between. The germline CDR1 and CDR2 sequences are SGHAT and FQNNGV. The CDR3 is made up of 14 amino acids. The chain combines TRBV11-2 with TRBJ2-1; tentatively, D is TRBD2 (5 bases). Material for sequencing was blood. This receptor was identified in a woman aged 35 to 49 with Graves' hyperthyroidism that later progressed to Graves' ophthalmopathy. This chain's CDR3 is CASSLLRGDNEQFF. CDR3 coding DNA: TGTGCCAGCAGCTTACTCCGGGGTGACAATGAGCAGTTCTTC.